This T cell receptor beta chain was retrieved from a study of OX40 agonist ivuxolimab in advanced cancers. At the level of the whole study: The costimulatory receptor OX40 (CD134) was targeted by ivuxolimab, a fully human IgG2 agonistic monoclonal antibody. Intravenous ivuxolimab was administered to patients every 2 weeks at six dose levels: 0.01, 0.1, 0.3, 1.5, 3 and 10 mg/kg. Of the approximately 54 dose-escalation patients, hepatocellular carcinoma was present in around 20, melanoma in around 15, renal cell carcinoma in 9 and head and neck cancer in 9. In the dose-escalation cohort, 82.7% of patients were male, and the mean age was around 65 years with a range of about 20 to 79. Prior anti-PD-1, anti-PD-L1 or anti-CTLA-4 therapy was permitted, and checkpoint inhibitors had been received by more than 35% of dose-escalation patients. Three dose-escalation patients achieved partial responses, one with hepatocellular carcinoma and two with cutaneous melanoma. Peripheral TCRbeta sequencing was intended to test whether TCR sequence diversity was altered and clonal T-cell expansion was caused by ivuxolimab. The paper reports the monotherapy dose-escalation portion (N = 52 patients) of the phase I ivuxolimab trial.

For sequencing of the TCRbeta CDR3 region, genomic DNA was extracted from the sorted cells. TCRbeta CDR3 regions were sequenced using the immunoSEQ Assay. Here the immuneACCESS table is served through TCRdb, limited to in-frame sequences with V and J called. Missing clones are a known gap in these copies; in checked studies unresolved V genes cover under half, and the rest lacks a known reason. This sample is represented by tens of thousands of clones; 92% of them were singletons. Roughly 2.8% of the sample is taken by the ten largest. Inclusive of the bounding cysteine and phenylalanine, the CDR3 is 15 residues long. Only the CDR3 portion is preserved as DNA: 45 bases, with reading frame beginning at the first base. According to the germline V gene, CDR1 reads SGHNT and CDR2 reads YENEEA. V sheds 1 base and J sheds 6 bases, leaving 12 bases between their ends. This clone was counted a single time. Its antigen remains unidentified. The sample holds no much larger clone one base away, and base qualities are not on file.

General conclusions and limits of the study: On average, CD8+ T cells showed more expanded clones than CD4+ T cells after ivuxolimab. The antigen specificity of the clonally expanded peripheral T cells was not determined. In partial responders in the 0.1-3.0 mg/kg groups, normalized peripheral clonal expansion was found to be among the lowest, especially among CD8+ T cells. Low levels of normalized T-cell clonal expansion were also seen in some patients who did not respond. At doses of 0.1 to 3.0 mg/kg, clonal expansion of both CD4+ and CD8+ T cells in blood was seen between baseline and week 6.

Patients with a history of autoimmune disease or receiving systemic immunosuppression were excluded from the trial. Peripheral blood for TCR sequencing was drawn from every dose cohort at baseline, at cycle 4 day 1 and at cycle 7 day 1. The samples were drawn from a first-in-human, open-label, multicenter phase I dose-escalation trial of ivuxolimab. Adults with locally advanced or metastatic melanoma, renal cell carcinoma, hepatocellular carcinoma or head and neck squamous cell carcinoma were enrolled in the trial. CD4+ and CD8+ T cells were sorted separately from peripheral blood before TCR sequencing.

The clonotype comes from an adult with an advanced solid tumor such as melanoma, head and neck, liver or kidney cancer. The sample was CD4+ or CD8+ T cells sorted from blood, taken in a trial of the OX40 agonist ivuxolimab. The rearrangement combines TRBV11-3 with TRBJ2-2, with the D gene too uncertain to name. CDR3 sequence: CASSLGAGRPGELFF. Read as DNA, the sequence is TGTGCCAGCAGCTTAGGAGCAGGAAGGCCCGGGGAGCTGTTTTTT.